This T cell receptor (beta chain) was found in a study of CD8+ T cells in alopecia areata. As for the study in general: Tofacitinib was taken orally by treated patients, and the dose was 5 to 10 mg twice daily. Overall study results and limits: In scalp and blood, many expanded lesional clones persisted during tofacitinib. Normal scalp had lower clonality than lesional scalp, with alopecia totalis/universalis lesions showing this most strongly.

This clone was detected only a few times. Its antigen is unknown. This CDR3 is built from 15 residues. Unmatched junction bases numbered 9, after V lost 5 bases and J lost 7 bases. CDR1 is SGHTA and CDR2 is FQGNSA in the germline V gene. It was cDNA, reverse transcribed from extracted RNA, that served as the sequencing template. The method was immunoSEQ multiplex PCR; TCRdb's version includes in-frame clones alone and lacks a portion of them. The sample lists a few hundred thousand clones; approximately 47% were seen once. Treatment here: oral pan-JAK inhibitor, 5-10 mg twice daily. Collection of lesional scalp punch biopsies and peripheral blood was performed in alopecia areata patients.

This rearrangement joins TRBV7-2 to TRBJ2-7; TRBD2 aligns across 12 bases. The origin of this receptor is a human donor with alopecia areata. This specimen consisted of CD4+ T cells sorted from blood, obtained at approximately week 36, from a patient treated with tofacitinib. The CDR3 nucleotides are TGTGCCAGCAGCCCGCAGACTAGCGGGAGCGATGAGCAGTACTTC. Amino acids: CASSPQTSGSDEQYF.